This entry lists 5 T cell receptor beta chains sequenced from one sample in a study of blood T cell repertoires in COVID-19. TCRdb keeps only in-frame clones here, not all; method: immunoSEQ multiplex PCR. In the table there are a few hundred thousand clones, about 89% of which are singletons. Sequencing was done on a sample of peripheral blood. The receptors shown here come from a man under 40 with acute or convalescent COVID-19.

This chain connects TRBV7-3 to TRBJ2-3; 7 bases fit TRBD2. Losses at the gene ends were 11 bases for V and 1 base for J; bases not matched to a gene: 15. Looked up from germline, CDR1 is SGHTA and CDR2 is FQGTGA. CDR3 length: 16 residues. The CDR3 sequence: CADVGEGPLGTDTQYF. The CDR3 DNA reads TGTGCCGACGTGGGGGAGGGCCCTCTGGGCACAGATACGCAGTATTTT.

The sample holds one count of this clone. V usage is TRBV4-1 and J usage is TRBJ2-5; 10 nucleotides align to TRBD1. The CDR3 spans 15 residues. Germline lookup yields CDR1 MGHRA and CDR2 YSYEKL. V was pared by 1 base and J by 5 bases, with 4 bases of the junction left unmatched. CDR3 sequence: CASSQAGQGWETQYF. CDR3 bases: TGCGCCAGCAGCCAAGCGGGACAGGGGTGGGAGACCCAGTACTTC.

The V gene is TRBV20-1, the J gene TRBJ2-3; the D is unclear. The ends were cut back, 8 bases at V and 1 base at J, with 7 bases in the middle. Germline CDR1 DFQATT, CDR2 SNEGSKA (reference sequence). The CDR3 length is 11 residues. The CDR3 DNA reads TGCAGTATTCTTCGCACAGATACGCAGTATTTT. It encodes CSILRTDTQYF.

J is TRBJ1-5 and V is TRBV3-1 (or the pseudogene TRBV3-2), with a weak D call TRBD1 (6 bases). The CDR3 totals 16 residues. Between the trimmed V and J ends, which lost 0 bases and 9 bases, there was a span of 18 bases. Germline V gives CDR1 LGHDT, CDR2 YNNKEL (reference sequence). CDR3 amino acids: CASSQDFRQGNLPQHF. The CDR3 nucleotides read TGTGCCAGCAGCCAAGATTTTAGGCAGGGGAATTTGCCCCAGCATTTT.

The chain carries TRBV6-5 and TRBJ1-1; 9 bases are a match to TRBD1. V trimming: 0 bases; J trimming: 1 base; junction bases outside the gene matches: 3. The CDR3 has 16 residues. Germline V gene data show CDR1 as MNHEY and CDR2 as SVGAGI. This CDR3 reads CASSYSGTGWNTEAFF. The CDR3 DNA reads as TGTGCCAGCAGTTACTCCGGGACAGGGTGGAACACTGAAGCTTTCTTT.